This TCR beta chain was obtained from a study of CD8 T cells in Susac syndrome. TCR beta sequencing was performed on blood CD8+ and CD4+ T cells. Controls were drawn from healthy donors and were matched for age and sex. TEMRA cells were enriched by FACS, while CD8+ and CD4+ T cells were obtained through a negative isolation that was performed magnetically. A quantity of about 0.5 to 1 ug RNA underwent reverse transcription using random hexamers. With immunoSEQ multiplex PCR, TCR beta CDR3 was amplified across 54 Vbeta and 13 Jbeta. One entry per CDR3 protein results from TCRdb running MiXCR on the immunoSEQ multiplex PCR reads. Of 100,000 to 150,000 distinct CDR3 sequences in the sample, around 94% were seen once. The sequencing input was CD4+ T cells from PBMCs. The receptor was isolated from a human donor in good health.

The CDR3 nucleotides read TGTGCCACCAGCAGAGATGGGCTAGCGGGAGGCGAGAATGAGCAGTTCTTC. It specifies CATSRDGLAGGENEQFF. The chain joins TRBV15 to TRBJ2-1; the match to TRBD2 covers 11 bases. The junction had 8 bases not matched to a gene; V was cut back by 0 bases and J by 7 bases. Germline lookup yields CDR1 LNHNV and CDR2 YYDKDF (reference sequence). The CDR3 runs to 17 residues.